Below, 29 T cell receptor beta chains from the same sample are listed, as sequenced in a study of technical replicates of blood from a few donors. The protocol was immunoSEQ multiplex PCR, while the TCRdb copy is restricted to in-frame clones and leaves out a portion. The sample consists of 65,000 to 95,000 clones, about 92% of them appearing once. Sequencing input: T cells isolated from PBMCs. The receptors here all came from a human donor in good health.

The V and J genes are TRBV5-1 and TRBJ2-5; 9 nucleotides match TRBD1. The CDR3 has 16 amino acids. J gave up 1 base and V 4 bases, and 8 bases lay outside the gene matches. Germline loops: CDR1 SGHRS, CDR2 YFSETQ. The CDR3 here is CASSPGTGSFQETQYF. DNA for the CDR3: TGCGCCAGCAGCCCTGGGACAGGGAGCTTCCAAGAGACCCAGTACTTC.

This rearrangement joins TRBV10-1 to TRBJ2-1, with 10 bases lining up with TRBD2. Germline V gene lookup returns CDR1 WNHNN and CDR2 SYGVQD (reference sequence). V was clipped by 3 bases and J by 7 bases; unmatched bases: 9. The CDR3 is 16 residues long. The CDR3 bases are TGCGCCAGCAGTGACCCGAGCGGGGGGGCCGGGAATGAGCAGTTCTTC. The encoded protein is CASSDPSGGAGNEQFF.

The rearrangement links TRBV21-1 to TRBJ2-7; the D call of TRBD2 is as the table states it, not checked on the DNA. TRBV21-1 is a documented pseudogene. CDR3 length: 13 amino acids. The CDR3 loop reads CASLRLISYEQYF. DNA of the CDR3: TGTGCCAGCTTGCGGTTGATCTCCTACGAGCAGTACTTC.

The chain is built from TRBV5-6 and TRBJ2-4, with D possibly being TRBD1 (5 bases). The CDR3 length is 15 residues. V lost 4 bases, J lost 5 bases, and 16 bases lay in between. CDR1 is SGHDT, CDR2 YYEEEE, per germline. CDR3 amino acids: CASSPLRQTQNIQYF. In DNA form, the CDR3 reads TGTGCCAGCAGCCCCCTGAGACAGACCCAAAACATTCAGTACTTC.

The chain recombines TRBV21-1 with TRBJ1-1; the tabulated D call, TRBD1, remains unverified against the DNA. TRBV21-1 is annotated as a pseudogene. The CDR3 is 15 amino acids. In DNA form, the CDR3 reads TGTGCCAGCAGCAAAGGAGGAGACAGGGGGGAAGAAGCTTTCTTT. This encodes CASSKGGDRGEEAFF.

The chain combines TRBV4-1 with TRBJ2-5; D gene uncertain. CDR3 size: 13 residues. Germline V CDR1 and CDR2: MGHRA, YSYEKL. V shed 1 base and J shed 4 bases, with 7 bases lying between them. In nucleotides, the CDR3 is TGCGCCAGCAGCCAAGTAGTCGGAGAGACCCAGTACTTC. It yields the protein CASSQVVGETQYF.

This chain connects TRBV6-5 to TRBJ2-7, with a possible D match to TRBD2 (7 bases). The V end was cut by 4 bases, the J end by 4 bases, with 20 bases between. The CDR3 runs to 16 residues. CDR1 is MNHEY and CDR2 is SVGAGI in the germline V gene. The CDR3 here is CASSLGGDTNLYEQYF. As DNA, the CDR3 is TGTGCCAGCAGTTTAGGGGGGGATACGAACCTATACGAGCAGTACTTC.

J is TRBJ1-4 and V is TRBV29-1, with unresolved D. Germline V lookup: CDR1 SQVTM, CDR2 ANQGSEA. This CDR3 is built from 9 residues. V lost 6 bases and J lost 10, with 6 bases in between. This CDR3 is CSVVRKLFF. CDR3 nucleotides: TGCAGCGTCGTCCGAAAACTGTTTTTT.

The rearrangement uses TRBV5-1 and TRBJ2-7, with 12 bases fitting TRBD1. With 4 bases clipped from V and 3 bases from J, the junction kept 5 bases outside the gene matches. This CDR3 region has 15 residues. Germline CDR1 reads SGHRS; CDR2 reads YFSETQ. Here the CDR3 reads CASSQGTGGFYEQYF. The CDR3 DNA sequence: TGCGCCAGCAGCCAAGGGACAGGGGGCTTCTACGAGCAGTACTTC.

This rearrangement joins TRBV6-5 to TRBJ2-7; D gene uncertain. Germline CDR1 reads MNHEY; CDR2 reads SVGAGI. This CDR3 is 15 amino acids long. Trimming shortened V by 2 bases and J by 1 base, and 12 bases separated the two germline ends. The CDR3: CASSYGTVLSYEQYF. In DNA, the CDR3 is TGTGCCAGCAGTTACGGCACCGTCCTTTCCTACGAGCAGTACTTC.

This chain links TRBV7-6 with TRBJ2-3; TRBD2 matches 13 bases. V shed 1 base and J 2 bases; nucleotides not matched to a gene: 12. The CDR3 spans 20 residues. The V gene's germline CDR1 is SGHVS and CDR2 FNYEAQ. The CDR3 DNA reads as TGTGCCAGCAGCTTAGAAGTTGCCGGGACTAGCGGGGCGATCACAGATACGCAGTATTTT. Translation gives CASSLEVAGTSGAITDTQYF.

The chain carries TRBV5-1 and TRBJ1-3, with 7 bases matching TRBD1. Looked up from germline, CDR1 is SGHRS and CDR2 is YFSETQ. CDR3 length equals 14 residues. With 5 bases clipped from V and 3 bases from J, the junction kept 5 bases outside the gene matches. For the CDR3, the DNA is TGCGCCAGCAGTCTGACAGGGTTTGGAAACACCATATATTTT. Translation gives CASSLTGFGNTIYF.

The chain recombines TRBV5-1 with TRBJ2-7; 9 bases agree with TRBD1. The CDR3 extends over 15 amino acids. CDR1 and CDR2 (germline): SGHRS, YFSETQ. V was pared by 4 bases and J by 6 bases, with 11 bases of the junction left unmatched. The CDR3 region has the DNA TGCGCCAGCAGCCTCATTTCATCGACAGGGGGCGAGCAGTACTTC. Protein sequence: CASSLISSTGGEQYF.

The chain joins TRBV6-1 to TRBJ2-7; D gene ambiguous. CDR3 length: 14 amino acids. The V and J ends lost 1 base and 0 bases respectively, with 7 bases between them. Germline CDR1 is MNHNS and CDR2 is SASEGT. The CDR3 region is CASSEGWSSYEQYF. The CDR3, as DNA: TGTGCCAGCAGTGAAGGGTGGAGCTCCTACGAGCAGTACTTC.

A few counts support this clone. The rearrangement links TRBV10-2 to TRBJ2-7; D not resolved. CDR1 WSHSY and CDR2 SAAADI come from the germline V gene. V was shortened by 3 bases and J by 1 base, with 7 bases between the two germline ends. The length of the CDR3 is 13 residues. CDR3 in amino acids: CASSDVYSYEQYF. CDR3 bases: TGCGCCAGCAGTGATGTGTATTCCTACGAGCAGTACTTC.

This clone was recorded once. V gene TRBV2 combines with J gene TRBJ1-3; D not resolved. The CDR3 is 15 residues long. Trimming cost V 8 bases and J 3 bases, with 17 bases left between them. CDR1 is SNHLY and CDR2 is FYNNEI in the germline V gene. CDR3 loop: CASLVGSGGGNTIYF. CDR3 sequence (DNA): TGTGCCAGCCTGGTCGGTTCAGGAGGTGGAAACACCATATATTTT.

This clone was seen just once. The V gene is TRBV2, the J gene TRBJ2-7; D uncertain. The CDR3 covers 13 residues. Trimming removed 9 bases at V and 0 bases at J, with 12 bases between. Germline CDR1 is SNHLY and CDR2 is FYNNEI. CDR3 amino acids: CASLPESSYEQYF. The CDR3 nucleotides are TGTGCCAGTCTACCCGAGAGCTCCTACGAGCAGTACTTC.

The genes are TRBV11-3 and TRBJ2-7; a possible D gene is TRBD2 (6 bases). In germline, CDR1 is SGHNT, CDR2 YENEEA. V was pared by 4 bases and J by 6 bases, with 16 bases between. The CDR3 totals 14 residues. DNA of the CDR3: TGTGCCAGCAGCTCACTCTATAGGGGAGGCGAGCAGTACTTC. It encodes CASSSLYRGGEQYF.

This clone was observed once. This sequence joins TRBV7-9 and TRBJ2-3, with D possibly TRBD1 on 6 matching bases. Between the trimmed V and J ends, which lost 1 base and 2 bases, there was a span of 10 bases. CDR3 length: 15 residues. The germline gives CDR1 SEHNR, CDR2 FQNEAQ (reference sequence). CDR3 region: CASSLGTAITDTQYF. CDR3 nucleotide sequence: TGTGCCAGCAGCTTAGGGACAGCAATCACAGATACGCAGTATTTT. Full variable domain (rest looked up from reference TRBV7-9 and TRBJ2-3): DTGVSQNPRHKITKRGQNVTFRCDPISEHNRLYWYRQTLGQGPEFLTYFQNEAQLEKSRLLSDRFSAERPKGSFSTLEIQRTEQGDSAMYLCASSLGTAITDTQYFGPGTRLTVL.

This rearrangement joins TRBV4-2 to TRBJ1-5; the D gene is possibly TRBD1 (6 bases). This CDR3 is 16 amino acids long. Germline assignment: CDR1 LGHNA and CDR2 YNFKEQ. Trimming removed 4 bases at V and 3 bases at J, with 16 bases between. CDR3 nucleotides: TGTGCCAGCAGCCCAGCCGGGGGGGCAGTCAATCAGCCCCAGCATTTT. Residues: CASSPAGGAVNQPQHF.

V and J are TRBV6-5 and TRBJ1-1; no clear D gene. The CDR3 extends over 11 amino acids. Germline loops: CDR1 MNHEY, CDR2 SVGAGI. Trimming stripped 5 bases from V and 7 bases from J, with 8 bases between. The CDR3 DNA reads TGTGCCAGCAGTACAACCCATGAAGCTTTCTTT. Its protein is CASSTTHEAFF.

The V and J genes are TRBV7-2 and TRBJ2-7; 10 positions match TRBD2. The length of the CDR3 is 16 residues. Trimming removed 6 bases from V and 1 base from J; junction bases left unmatched: 9. From germline, CDR1 is SGHTA and CDR2 FQGNSA. The CDR3 protein is CASSQSGGAVSYEQYF. CDR3 sequence (DNA): TGTGCCAGCAGTCAAAGCGGGGGGGCCGTTTCCTACGAGCAGTACTTC.

The genes are TRBV6-5 and TRBJ2-7; D uncertain. The CDR3 totals 16 residues. V lost 0 bases to trimming and J lost 2 bases, with 14 bases between them. Per the germline V gene, CDR1 is MNHEY and CDR2 is SVGAGI. The CDR3 spells CASSYSTADAAYEQYF. The CDR3 region has the DNA TGTGCCAGCAGTTACTCGACTGCTGATGCGGCCTACGAGCAGTACTTC.

The rearrangement joins TRBV28 to TRBJ2-5, with 9 bases aligning to TRBD1. Germline V gives CDR1 MDHEN, CDR2 SYDVKM. With 3 bases clipped from V and 2 bases from J, the junction kept 13 bases outside the gene matches. The CDR3 is 18 residues long. CDR3: CASSFPRGDRVDQETQYF. The DNA for the CDR3 is TGTGCCAGCAGTTTCCCACGAGGGGACAGGGTTGATCAAGAGACCCAGTACTTC.

The V call is TRBV7-9, the J call TRBJ1-2; the match to TRBD1 covers 7 bases. The V gene end was trimmed by 2 bases and the J gene end by 6 bases; junction bases not matched to a gene: 9. Germline CDR1 is SEHNR and CDR2 is FQNEAQ (reference sequence). The CDR3 runs to 15 residues. The CDR3 coding sequence is TGTGCCAGCAGCTTACCCTCCTACAGGGGCCATGGCTACACCTTC. It encodes CASSLPSYRGHGYTF.

The chain joins TRBV30 to TRBJ2-3; TRBD2 aligns across 10 bases. Germline CDR1 GTSNPN, CDR2 SVGIG (reference sequence). The CDR3 is made up of 14 amino acids. Trimming cost V 7 bases and J 5 bases; bases outside gene matches: 9. The CDR3 loop reads CAFIAGGRGDTQYF. The CDR3 nucleotides read TGTGCCTTTATAGCGGGAGGCCGCGGAGATACGCAGTATTTT.

The chain joins TRBV5-1 to TRBJ2-3; weak D call: TRBD1 (5 bases). The CDR3 is made up of 18 amino acids. The germline V gene has CDR1 SGHRS and CDR2 YFSETQ. Trimming stripped 0 bases from V and 0 bases from J, with 17 bases between. CDR3 residues: CASSLATDSRASTDTQYF. The CDR3 region has the DNA TGCGCCAGCAGCTTGGCCACAGACAGTCGGGCTAGCACAGATACGCAGTATTTT.

The rearrangement uses TRBV11-2 and TRBJ1-5; the D is unclear. Trimming took 1 base from V and 1 from J, leaving 8 bases between them. The CDR3 runs to 15 residues. Germline V gene lookup returns CDR1 SGHAT and CDR2 FQNNGV. The CDR3 DNA is TGTGCCAGCAGCTTAGGTCGTTCCAGCAATCAGCCCCAGCATTTT. This sequence encodes CASSLGRSSNQPQHF.

This chain joins TRBV4-1 and TRBJ1-5; 7 nucleotides match TRBD1. The CDR3 spans 13 residues. V shed 8 bases and J 7 bases; nucleotides not matched to a gene: 8. Looked up from germline, CDR1 is MGHRA and CDR2 is YSYEKL. CDR3 sequence reads: CASSRGIMQPQHF. The DNA of the CDR3 is TGCGCCAGCTCCAGGGGGATAATGCAGCCCCAGCATTTT.